These 11 T cell receptor beta chains came from one sample sequenced in a study of T cells in tuberculosis. Here immunoSEQ multiplex PCR was the method, and the copy in TCRdb shows in-frame clones only, minus some. Of 33,000 or so clones in the sample, about 94% were seen once. Source material: PBMCs. The receptor set was obtained from a donor between 5 and 29 years old with latent tuberculosis or without tuberculosis infection.

The chain recombines TRBV5-1 with TRBJ2-1; 10 nucleotides line up with TRBD1. The V gene end was trimmed by 4 bases and the J gene end by 7 bases; junction bases not matched to a gene: 5. The CDR3 extends over 14 amino acids. Germline values: CDR1 SGHRS, CDR2 YFSETQ. In DNA form, the CDR3 reads TGCGCCAGCAGCCCGGGACAGGGGATGAATGAGCAGTTCTTC. It specifies CASSPGQGMNEQFF.

V is TRBV30 and J is TRBJ1-1; no firm D call. The CDR3 is 13 amino acids. Trimming shortened V by 0 bases and J by 3 bases, and 8 bases separated the two germline ends. CDR1 is GTSNPN, CDR2 SVGIG, per germline (reference sequence). The CDR3 DNA follows: TGTGCCTGGAGTGTCTTTAGTCACACTGAAGCTTTCTTT. Its protein product is CAWSVFSHTEAFF.

V and J are TRBV7-8 and TRBJ2-2, with a tentative D call TRBD2 (5 bases). The CDR3 has 15 residues. Trimming took off 3 bases at V and 6 bases at J, with 14 bases between the two ends. Germline V gene lookup returns CDR1 SGHVS and CDR2 FQNEAQ. Here the CDR3 reads CASSFVPSGAGELFF. DNA for the CDR3: TGTGCCAGCAGCTTTGTTCCCAGCGGCGCCGGGGAGCTGTTTTTT.

The gene calls are TRBV6-1 and TRBJ2-7, with D perhaps TRBD1 (5 bases). Deletions cut 2 bases from V and 2 bases from J, with 10 bases between. This CDR3 comprises 14 residues. Looked up from germline, CDR1 is MNHNS and CDR2 is SASEGT. The CDR3 sequence: CASSELRTTYEQYF. The DNA of the CDR3 is TGTGCCAGCAGTGAACTAAGGACAACCTACGAGCAGTACTTC.

V usage is TRBV5-1 and J usage is TRBJ1-2; possible D gene TRBD1, 6 bases. The CDR3 loop spans 14 amino acids. Trimming took off 1 base at V and 5 bases at J, with 12 bases between the two ends. In germline, CDR1 is SGHRS, CDR2 YFSETQ. CDR3 nucleotide sequence: TGCGCCAGCAGCTTGCAACCGGGACAATATGGCTACACCTTC. This gives the protein CASSLQPGQYGYTF.

The rearrangement uses TRBV29-1 and TRBJ1-2; D gene uncertain. CDR1 SQVTM and CDR2 ANQGSEA come from the germline V gene. The CDR3 is made up of 12 amino acids. V was shortened by 6 bases and J by 8 bases, with 16 bases between the two germline ends. CDR3 in DNA: TGCAGCGTCCGGCCCCGCAGAGGAGGCTACACCTTC. Protein: CSVRPRRGGYTF.

The chain combines TRBV2 with TRBJ1-1; 7 bases agree with TRBD1. V was pared by 1 base and J by 5 bases, with 4 bases of the junction left unmatched. CDR3 length: 14 amino acids. CDR1 is SNHLY and CDR2 is FYNNEI in the germline V gene. CDR3 DNA: TGTGCCAGCAGTGAAGACAGGGGAGGAACTGAAGCTTTCTTT. It yields the protein CASSEDRGGTEAFF.

The chain is built from TRBV11-2 and TRBJ2-1, with a weak D call TRBD2 (5 bases). V was clipped by 5 bases and J by 5 bases, with 22 bases between them. CDR1 and CDR2 (germline): SGHAT, FQNNGV. The CDR3 covers 17 residues. CDR3 region: CASSRGLLTQRNNEQFF. The DNA of the CDR3 is TGTGCCAGCAGCCGGGGTCTATTAACACAGCGTAACAATGAGCAGTTCTTC.

This rearrangement joins TRBV7-6 to TRBJ2-2, with TRBD1 as a possible D gene (6 bases). Germline CDR1 SGHVS, CDR2 FNYEAQ. V shed 1 base and J shed 3 bases, with 24 bases lying between them. The CDR3 is made up of 20 amino acids. This chain's CDR3 is CASSLVGGTGIRGDTGELFF. CDR3 nucleotides: TGTGCCAGCAGCTTAGTAGGGGGAACAGGGATTAGAGGAGACACCGGGGAGCTGTTTTTT.

The genes are TRBV2 and TRBJ1-4; 10 bases are a match to TRBD1. Germline-derived CDR1 and CDR2 are SNHLY and FYNNEI. The CDR3 length is 14 residues. With 6 bases clipped from V and 8 bases from J, the junction kept 6 bases outside the gene matches. This CDR3 reads CASRRDRGEEKLFF. CDR3 in DNA: TGTGCCAGCAGACGGGACAGGGGAGAGGAAAAACTGTTTTTT.

As to this clone: This sequence may be a read error, since a much larger clone differs from it by one base. This CDR3 is also generated by other DNA sequences in the sample. V usage is TRBV11-3 and J usage is TRBJ1-5; a possible D gene is TRBD1 (6 bases). The CDR3 consists of 15 residues. Germline assignment: CDR1 SGHNT and CDR2 YENEEA. V dropped 1 base and J dropped 1 base, with 8 bases sitting between them. The CDR3 is CASSLGTESNQPQHF. CDR3 in DNA: TGTGCCAGCAGCTTAGGGACAGAAAGCAATCAGCCCCAGCATTTT.